Presented here are 25 T cell receptor beta chains from one specimen sequenced in a study of blood T cell repertoires in COVID-19. The data were produced by immunoSEQ multiplex PCR, yet TCRdb's version contains in-frame clones alone and is incomplete. The sample carries roughly 200,000 clones, around four fifths recorded once. The source material was peripheral blood. These receptors originate from a woman of 80 years or more with active or convalescent COVID-19.

The chain uses TRBV24-1 and TRBJ1-2; possibly TRBD1 for D (5 bases). V lost 1 base and J lost 6, with 5 bases in between. Germline V gene lookup returns CDR1 KGHDR and CDR2 SFDVKD. This CDR3 is built from 12 residues. The CDR3 DNA is TGTGCCACCAGTGATTTCAGGGATGGCTACACCTTC. Translation: CATSDFRDGYTF.

This clone occurred once. V gene TRBV10-3 combines with J gene TRBJ2-3; 9 nucleotides line up with TRBD2. Per germline, CDR1 ENHRY and CDR2 SYGVKD. The CDR3 extends over 14 amino acids. Unmatched junction bases numbered 2, after V lost 6 bases and J lost 1 base. In DNA form, the CDR3 reads TGTGCCATCAGATGGACTAGCGGCACAGATACGCAGTATTTT. This codes for CAIRWTSGTDTQYF.

On this clone itself: The limits of the CDR3 on the DNA are not certain, so only TCRdb's listed CDR3 is given. The V gene is TRBV19, the J gene TRBJ2-5; the table gives TRBD1 as D, unverified against the DNA. From germline, CDR1 is LNHDA and CDR2 SQIVND (reference sequence). The CDR3 extends over 17 residues, inclusive of both ends. CDR3 sequence: CASSILGQGYFGETQYF.

The V and J genes are TRBV19 and TRBJ1-2, with 7 bases identical to TRBD1. This CDR3 is built from 12 residues. In germline, CDR1 is LNHDA, CDR2 SQIVND (reference sequence). V shed 5 bases and J 5 bases; nucleotides not matched to a gene: 2. CDR3 in amino acids: CASSLQGYGYTF. The CDR3, as DNA: TGTGCCAGTAGTTTACAGGGGTATGGCTACACCTTC.

V and J are TRBV12-5 and TRBJ2-3; a weak D match, TRBD1 (6 bases). Between the trimmed V and J ends, which lost 0 bases and 4 bases, there was a span of 17 bases. This CDR3 comprises 17 residues. Germline values: CDR1 LGHNT, CDR2 FRNRAP. CDR3 region: CASGLVVGAKEADTQYF. CDR3 nucleotide sequence: TGTGCTAGTGGTTTGGTCGTGGGGGCAAAGGAGGCAGATACGCAGTATTTT.

This rearrangement joins TRBV5-1 to TRBJ2-1, with 12 bases matching TRBD2. Germline V lookup: CDR1 SGHRS, CDR2 YFSETQ. V was pared by 5 bases and J by 5 bases, with 14 bases of the junction left unmatched. There are 18 residues in the CDR3. The CDR3 loop is CASSYVPLTSGSDNEQFF. The CDR3 nucleotides read TGCGCCAGCAGTTATGTCCCTCTGACTAGCGGGAGCGACAATGAGCAGTTCTTC.

The sample holds a few counts of this clone. CDR3: CASSLAFRTSGSGDEQFF. The CDR3 DNA follows: TGTGCCAGCAGCTTAGCCTTCCGGACTAGCGGGAGTGGGGATGAGCAGTTCTTC. V and J are TRBV7-9 and TRBJ2-1; the match to TRBD2 covers 13 bases. V dropped 0 bases and J dropped 8; count of bases not matched to a gene: 10. CDR1 is SEHNR and CDR2 is FQNEAQ in the germline V gene (reference sequence). The CDR3 has 18 amino acids.

This chain uses TRBV6-2 or TRBV6-3 with TRBJ2-7, with 7 bases that match TRBD2. CDR1 MNHEY and CDR2 SVGEGT come from the germline V gene. This CDR3 region has 16 residues. V shed 6 bases and J 3 bases; nucleotides not matched to a gene: 14. The CDR3 reads CASSWDYSGGNYEQYF. As DNA, the CDR3 is TGTGCCAGCAGCTGGGACTATAGTGGCGGGAACTACGAGCAGTACTTC.

This clone came up once. This rearrangement joins TRBV27 to TRBJ2-7; a possible D gene is TRBD1 (6 bases). V lost 4 bases, J lost 3 bases, and 16 bases lay in between. The germline CDR1 and CDR2 sequences are MNHEY and SMNVEV (reference sequence). There are 15 residues in the CDR3. CDR3 sequence (DNA): TGTGCCAGCAGTTCACAGGGACCCCTTCACTACGAGCAGTACTTC. This translates into CASSSQGPLHYEQYF.

The CDR3 bases are TGTGCCAGCAGTCCCGCCGAGGGACAGGGGGCCGAAGCTTTCTTT. Translation: CASSPAEGQGAEAFF. This rearrangement joins TRBV6-5 to TRBJ1-1; TRBD1 matches at 12 bases. The V segment lost 5 bases and the J segment 8 bases; nucleotides outside the gene matches: 9. Germline CDR1 reads MNHEY; CDR2 reads SVGAGI. The CDR3 is 15 amino acids.

The chain has TRBV21-1 and TRBJ1-3; TRBD1, as called in the table, went unchecked against the DNA. TRBV21-1 is a pseudogene segment. This CDR3 spans 18 amino acids. This chain's CDR3 is CASSTPKGDVVAGNTIYF. The CDR3 bases are TGTGCCAGCAGCACACCCAAGGGGGATGTAGTAGCTGGAAACACCATATATTTT.

This chain connects TRBV30 to TRBJ2-1; TRBD2 matches at 13 bases. Germline values: CDR1 GTSNPN, CDR2 SVGIG (reference sequence). This CDR3 comprises 18 residues. With 0 bases clipped from V and 3 bases from J, the junction kept 8 bases outside the gene matches. The CDR3 spells CAWSVRGLAGAGYNEQFF. CDR3 nucleotides: TGTGCCTGGAGTGTACGTGGACTAGCGGGAGCCGGCTACAATGAGCAGTTCTTC.

This clone was seen a handful of times. CDR3 nucleotide sequence: TGCGCCAGCAGCTTGGCGGGGACAGGGTCCGGGGAGCTGTTTTTT. It is translated as CASSLAGTGSGELFF. The V and J genes are TRBV5-1 and TRBJ2-2; 9 nucleotides agree with TRBD1. V trimming: 0 bases; J trimming: 6 bases; junction bases outside the gene matches: 3. This CDR3 spans 15 amino acids. Per the germline V gene, CDR1 is SGHRS and CDR2 is YFSETQ.

This clone was detected a few times. The chain uses TRBV4-1 and TRBJ2-7; 8 nucleotides line up with TRBD1. The CDR3 contains 16 residues. From germline, CDR1 is MGHRA and CDR2 YSYEKL. Losses at the gene ends were 4 bases for V and 6 bases for J; bases not matched to a gene: 14. The CDR3: CASSLIAGTGGSEQYF. In DNA form, the CDR3 reads TGCGCCAGCAGCCTTATAGCCGGGACAGGAGGCTCCGAGCAGTACTTC.

This clone is a singleton in its sample. This sequence joins TRBV5-8 and TRBJ2-7, with TRBD2 as a possible D gene (6 bases). The germline V gene has CDR1 SGHTS and CDR2 YDEGEE. The CDR3 runs to 14 residues. V gave up 6 bases and J gave up 6 bases, with 19 bases separating them. The CDR3 reads CASTSRTGAGEQYF. The CDR3 DNA sequence: TGTGCCAGCACCTCCAGGACGGGAGCTGGCGAGCAGTACTTC.

The V and J genes are TRBV6-1 and TRBJ1-4, with D unresolved. With 3 bases removed from V and 4 bases from J, the gap between germline ends came to 9 bases. Germline CDR1 is MNHNS and CDR2 is SASEGT. CDR3 length: 14 residues. CDR3 sequence: CASSEWRVNEKLFF. The DNA of the CDR3 is TGTGCCAGCAGTGAGTGGCGGGTTAATGAAAAACTGTTTTTT.

This chain joins TRBV2 and TRBJ2-7; D is possibly TRBD2 (5 bases). V was cut by 4 bases and J by 7 bases, with 14 bases left in between. CDR1 is SNHLY and CDR2 is FYNNEI in the germline V gene. CDR3 length equals 13 residues. In nucleotides, the CDR3 is TGTGCCAGCAGTGTCGCCCTCTCGGGAGAGCAGTACTTC. It specifies CASSVALSGEQYF.

This clone occurred once. The chain has TRBV2 and TRBJ1-4; D might be TRBD1 (6 bases). The V and J ends lost 4 bases and 6 bases respectively, with 6 bases between them. Germline CDR1 reads SNHLY; CDR2 reads FYNNEI. CDR3 size: 12 residues. In DNA, the CDR3 is TGTGCCAGCAGTGGACAGGATGAAAAACTGTTTTTT. Its protein product is CASSGQDEKLFF.

The chain joins TRBV21-1 to TRBJ2-7; TRBD2, the D gene given by the table, was not confirmed from the DNA. TRBV21-1 is reported as a pseudogene. This CDR3 region has 15 residues. The CDR3: CASSRSSGGASEQYF. The CDR3 DNA follows: TGTGCCAGCAGCAGGTCTAGCGGGGGGGCCTCCGAGCAGTACTTC.

The chain carries TRBV9 and TRBJ2-1; TRBD1 matches at 7 bases. V shed 2 bases, J shed 8 bases, and the junction held 13 bases outside the gene matches. Germline V gene lookup returns CDR1 SGDLS and CDR2 YYNGEE. This CDR3 has 16 residues. DNA of the CDR3: TGTGCCAGCAGCGTGGGTAAGACAGGGATGGTCGATGAGCAGTTCTTC. Translating gives CASSVGKTGMVDEQFF. The full variable domain, its missing parts supplied by reference TRBV9 and TRBJ2-1, is DSGVTQTPKHLITATGQRVTLRCSPRSGDLSVYWYQQSLDQGLQFLIQYYNGEERAKGNILERFSAQQFPDLHSELNLSSLELGDSALYFCASSVGKTGMVDEQFFGPGTRLTVL.

The chain has TRBV5-6 and TRBJ1-4, with 7 nucleotides matching TRBD1. Germline V gene lookup returns CDR1 SGHDT and CDR2 YYEEEE. The CDR3 is 13 residues long. With 5 bases clipped from V and 4 bases from J, the junction kept 2 bases outside the gene matches. CDR3 nucleotide sequence: TGTGCCAGCAGATACAGGGGTAATGAAAAACTGTTTTTT. Residues: CASRYRGNEKLFF. The variable domain in full, with the rest retrieved from reference TRBV5-6 and TRBJ1-4, is DAGVTQSPTHLIKTRGQQVTLRCSPKSGHDTVSWYQQALGQGPQFIFQYYEEEERQRGNFPDRFSGHQFPNYSSELNVNALLLGDSALYLCASRYRGNEKLFFGSGTQLSVL.

This chain links TRBV9 with TRBJ2-3; D gene ambiguous. CDR1 SGDLS and CDR2 YYNGEE come from the germline V gene. The ends were cut back, 0 bases at V and 3 bases at J, with 2 bases in the middle. The CDR3 covers 12 residues. The CDR3 protein is CASSVVTDTQYF. CDR3 in DNA: TGTGCCAGCAGCGTAGTAACAGATACGCAGTATTTT.

This clone was detected a few times. V is TRBV28 and J is TRBJ2-7; tentative D call: TRBD2 (5 bases). CDR3 length equals 14 residues. Germline V CDR1 and CDR2: MDHEN, SYDVKM. Trimming shortened V by 3 bases and J by 4 bases, and 13 bases separated the two germline ends. CDR3 nucleotide sequence: TGTGCCAGCAGTTTGGACTTGACTGATTACGAGCAGTACTTC. This sequence encodes CASSLDLTDYEQYF.

The genes are TRBV7-9 and TRBJ1-4; 7 bases agree with TRBD1. Per the germline V gene, CDR1 is SEHNR and CDR2 is FQNEAQ (reference sequence). The CDR3 consists of 18 residues. V was clipped by 5 bases and J by 0 bases; unmatched bases: 12. CDR3 region: CASSALSTGLATNEKLFF. CDR3 in DNA: TGTGCCAGCAGCGCCTTGTCGACAGGGTTGGCAACTAATGAAAAACTGTTTTTT.

This clone appeared a few times. CDR3 coding DNA: TGTGCCAGCAGCCCCCCGGGAAAACTGTTTTTT. Protein product: CASSPPGKLFF. The chain couples TRBV28 to TRBJ1-4, with unresolved D. V lost 6 bases and J lost 10, with 9 bases in between. Germline assignment: CDR1 MDHEN and CDR2 SYDVKM. The CDR3 has 11 amino acids.